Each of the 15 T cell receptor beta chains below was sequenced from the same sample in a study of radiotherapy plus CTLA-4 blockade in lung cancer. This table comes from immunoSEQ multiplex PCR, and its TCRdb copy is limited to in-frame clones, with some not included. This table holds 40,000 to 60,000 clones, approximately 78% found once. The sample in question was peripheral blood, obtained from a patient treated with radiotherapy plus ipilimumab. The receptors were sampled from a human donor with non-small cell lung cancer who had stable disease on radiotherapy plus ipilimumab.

The CDR3 spells CASSYGTSRGNTIYF. The CDR3 DNA follows: TGTGCCAGCAGCTACGGGACATCCAGAGGAAACACCATATATTTT. The chain recombines TRBV7-2 with TRBJ1-3; tentatively, D is TRBD1 (6 bases). V lost 4 bases, J lost 4 bases, and 14 bases lay in between. Germline CDR1 and CDR2: SGHTA and FQGNSA. This CDR3 is 15 amino acids long.

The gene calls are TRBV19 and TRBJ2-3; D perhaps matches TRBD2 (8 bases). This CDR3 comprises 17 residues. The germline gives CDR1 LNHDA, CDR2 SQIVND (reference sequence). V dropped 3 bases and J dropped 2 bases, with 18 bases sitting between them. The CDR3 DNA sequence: TGTGCCAGTAGTATTAGGGGGCTAGCGGGTATCACAGATACGCAGTATTTT. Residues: CASSIRGLAGITDTQYF. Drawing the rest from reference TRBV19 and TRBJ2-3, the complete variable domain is DGGITQSPKYLFRKEGQNVTLSCEQNLNHDAMYWYRQDPGQGLRLIYYSQIVNDFQKGDIAEGYSVSREKKESFPLTVTSAQKNPTAFYLCASSIRGLAGITDTQYFGPGTRLTVL.

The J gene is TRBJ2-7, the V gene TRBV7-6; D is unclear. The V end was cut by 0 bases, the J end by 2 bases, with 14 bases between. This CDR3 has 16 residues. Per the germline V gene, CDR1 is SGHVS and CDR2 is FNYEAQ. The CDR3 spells CASSLAVSAVTYEQYF. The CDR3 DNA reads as TGTGCCAGCAGCTTAGCCGTGAGTGCCGTGACCTACGAGCAGTACTTC.

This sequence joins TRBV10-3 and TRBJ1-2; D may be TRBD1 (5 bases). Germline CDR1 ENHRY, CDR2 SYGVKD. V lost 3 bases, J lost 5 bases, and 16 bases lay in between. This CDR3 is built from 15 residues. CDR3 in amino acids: CAISDRGTSSYGYTF. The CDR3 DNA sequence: TGTGCCATCAGTGACCGAGGGACTTCCTCGTATGGCTACACCTTC.

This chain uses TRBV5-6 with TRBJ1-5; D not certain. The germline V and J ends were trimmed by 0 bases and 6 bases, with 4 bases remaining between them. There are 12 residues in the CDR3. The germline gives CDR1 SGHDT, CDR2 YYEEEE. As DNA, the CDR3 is TGTGCCAGCAGCTTGGGTAGTCAGCCCCAGCATTTT. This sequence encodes CASSLGSQPQHF.

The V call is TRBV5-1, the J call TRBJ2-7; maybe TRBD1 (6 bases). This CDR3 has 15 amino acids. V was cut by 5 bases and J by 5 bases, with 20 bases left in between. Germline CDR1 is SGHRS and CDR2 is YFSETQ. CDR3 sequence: CASRYRQDPGNEQYF. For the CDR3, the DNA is TGCGCCAGCAGATACCGACAGGACCCTGGAAACGAGCAGTACTTC.

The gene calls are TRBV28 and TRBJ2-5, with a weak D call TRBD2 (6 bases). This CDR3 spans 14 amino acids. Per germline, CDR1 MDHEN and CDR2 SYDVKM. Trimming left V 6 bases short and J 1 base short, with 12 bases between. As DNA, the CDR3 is TGTGCCAGCAGGGTGGGGGGTCTCCAAGAGACCCAGTACTTC. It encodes CASRVGGLQETQYF. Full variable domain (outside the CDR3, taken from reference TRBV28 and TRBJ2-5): DVKVTQSSRYLVKRTGEKVFLECVQDMDHENMFWYRQDPGLGLRLIYFSYDVKMKEKGDIPEGYSVSREKKERFSLILESASTNQTSMYLCASRVGGLQETQYFGPGTRLLVL.

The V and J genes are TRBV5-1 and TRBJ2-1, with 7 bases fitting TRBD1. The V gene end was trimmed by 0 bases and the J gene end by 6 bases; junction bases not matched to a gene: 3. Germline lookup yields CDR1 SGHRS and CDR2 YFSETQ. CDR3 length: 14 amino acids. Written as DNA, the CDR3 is TGCGCCAGCAGCTTGGTAGGGGGCCCCAATGAGCAGTTCTTC. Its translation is CASSLVGGPNEQFF.

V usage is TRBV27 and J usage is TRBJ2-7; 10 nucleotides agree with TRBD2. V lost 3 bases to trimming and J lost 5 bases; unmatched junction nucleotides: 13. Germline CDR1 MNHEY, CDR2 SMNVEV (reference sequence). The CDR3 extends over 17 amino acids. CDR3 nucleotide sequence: TGTGCCAGCAGTTTCATAGCGGGAGGTCGACGCGGCGACGAGCAGTACTTC. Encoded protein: CASSFIAGGRRGDEQYF.

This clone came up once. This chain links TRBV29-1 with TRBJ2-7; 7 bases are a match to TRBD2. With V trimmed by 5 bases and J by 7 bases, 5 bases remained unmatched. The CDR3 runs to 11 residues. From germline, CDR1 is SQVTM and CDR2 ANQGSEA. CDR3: CSVLLGGEQYF. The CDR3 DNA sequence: TGCAGCGTTCTGCTGGGGGGGGAGCAGTACTTC.

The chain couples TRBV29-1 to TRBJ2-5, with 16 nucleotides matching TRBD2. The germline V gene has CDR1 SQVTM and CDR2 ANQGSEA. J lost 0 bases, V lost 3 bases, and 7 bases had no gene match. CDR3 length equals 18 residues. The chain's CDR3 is CSVDGTSGRAVYQETQYF. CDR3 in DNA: TGCAGCGTTGACGGGACTAGCGGGAGGGCGGTGTACCAAGAGACCCAGTACTTC.

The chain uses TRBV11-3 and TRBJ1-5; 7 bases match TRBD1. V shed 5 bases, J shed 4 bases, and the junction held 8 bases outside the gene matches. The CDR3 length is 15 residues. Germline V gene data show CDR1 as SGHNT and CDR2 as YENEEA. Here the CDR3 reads CASSPDRRRNQPQHF. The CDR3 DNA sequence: TGTGCCAGCAGCCCGGACAGGCGAAGGAATCAGCCCCAGCATTTT.

Here the CDR3 reads CASTSGYSYEQYF. DNA for the CDR3: TGTGCCAGTACTAGCGGCTACTCCTACGAGCAGTACTTC. The chain couples TRBV2 to TRBJ2-5; 8 bases are a match to TRBD2. The J call is in doubt because the DNA end fits TRBJ2-7 better. The CDR3 runs 13 residues. Germline V gene sequence: CDR1 SNHLY, CDR2 FYNNEI.

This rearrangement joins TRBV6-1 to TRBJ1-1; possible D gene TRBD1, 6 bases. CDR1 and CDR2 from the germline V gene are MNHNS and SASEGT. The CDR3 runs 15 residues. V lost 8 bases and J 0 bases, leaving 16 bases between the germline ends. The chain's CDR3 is CASGGGTPMNTEAFF. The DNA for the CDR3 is TGTGCCAGCGGGGGAGGGACACCTATGAACACTGAAGCTTTCTTT.

This chain's CDR3 is CASSLGGQGTYEQYF. The CDR3 DNA is TGTGCCAGCAGCTTGGGGGGACAGGGCACCTACGAGCAGTACTTC. This sequence joins TRBV11-3 and TRBJ2-7; 9 positions match TRBD1. From germline, CDR1 is SGHNT and CDR2 YENEEA. The CDR3 sequence is 15 residues long. V trimming: 3 bases; J trimming: 2 bases; junction bases outside the gene matches: 5.